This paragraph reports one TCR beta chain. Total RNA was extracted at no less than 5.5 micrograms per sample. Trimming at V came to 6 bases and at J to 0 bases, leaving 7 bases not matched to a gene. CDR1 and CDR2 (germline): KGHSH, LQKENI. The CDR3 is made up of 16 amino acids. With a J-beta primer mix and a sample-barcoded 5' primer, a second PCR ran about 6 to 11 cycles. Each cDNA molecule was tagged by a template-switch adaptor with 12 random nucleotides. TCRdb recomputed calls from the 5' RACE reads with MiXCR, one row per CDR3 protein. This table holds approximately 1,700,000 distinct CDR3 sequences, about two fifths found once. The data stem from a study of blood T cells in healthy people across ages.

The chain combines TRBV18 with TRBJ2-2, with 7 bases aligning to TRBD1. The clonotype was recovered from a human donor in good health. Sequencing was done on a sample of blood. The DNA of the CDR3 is TGTGCCAGCTCCAACCAGGGACAGCCGAACACCGGGGAGCTGTTTTTT. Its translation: CASSNQGQPNTGELFF.